What follows describes a single TCR beta chain. The data derive from a study of blood T cell repertoires in COVID-19. Clones were sequenced by immunoSEQ multiplex PCR, and TCRdb holds only the in-frame ones, with some missing. Among 140,000 to 150,000 clones listed, over 80% were seen once. Input material: peripheral blood. This clonotype was sampled from a man aged 50 to 59 who had recovered from COVID-19.

CDR3 loop: CASSQDRVGLTGELFF. The DNA of the CDR3 is TGCGCCAGCAGCCAAGATCGTGTGGGCCTCACCGGGGAGCTGTTTTTT. The V gene is TRBV4-3, the J gene TRBJ2-2; D gene unclear. V lost 0 bases and J lost 4, with 12 bases in between. This CDR3 is 16 amino acids long. CDR1 and CDR2 (germline): LGHNA, YSLEER.